This TCR beta chain comes out of a study of beta chain features in type 1 diabetes. The V segment lost 0 bases and the J segment 2 bases; nucleotides outside the gene matches: 8. Per the germline V gene, CDR1 is SGHNT and CDR2 is YYREEE (reference sequence). The CDR3 is made up of 18 amino acids. Expressed TCRB transcripts got sequenced, as all isolated RNA was reverse transcribed. Clones were sequenced by immunoSEQ multiplex PCR, and TCRdb holds only the in-frame ones, with some missing. The repertoire holds roughly 14,000 clones, 40% to 55% seen once, with about 0.53% in the top ten. A remark on this clone: The antigen is not known.

Study conclusions and caveats: Patients and controls would share equally any PCR tilt toward shorter templates.

The TCR comes from a woman aged 40 to 50 in good health. The gene calls are TRBV5-4 and TRBJ2-2, with 9 positions matching TRBD1. Sequenced material: stem cell memory CD4+ T cells from blood. In DNA, the CDR3 is TGTGCCAGCAGCTTGGGGGGATACAGGGGGCTTAACACCGGGGAGCTGTTTTTT. Translation gives CASSLGGYRGLNTGELFF.